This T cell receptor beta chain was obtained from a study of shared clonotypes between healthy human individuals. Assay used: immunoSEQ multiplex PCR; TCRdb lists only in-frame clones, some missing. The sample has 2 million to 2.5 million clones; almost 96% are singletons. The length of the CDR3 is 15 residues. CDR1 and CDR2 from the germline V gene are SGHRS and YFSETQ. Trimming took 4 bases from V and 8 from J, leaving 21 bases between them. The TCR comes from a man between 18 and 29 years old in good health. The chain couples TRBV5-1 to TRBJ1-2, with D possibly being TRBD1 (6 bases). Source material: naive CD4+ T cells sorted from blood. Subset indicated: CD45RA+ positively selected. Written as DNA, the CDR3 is TGCGCCAGCAGCCTACAAACAGGGCCAGGCCCCGGCTACACCTTC. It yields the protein CASSLQTGPGPGYTF.